This paragraph reports one TCR beta chain. Per germline, CDR1 GTSNPN and CDR2 SVGIG (reference sequence). The V gene lost 0 bases and the J gene lost 1 base, with 16 bases spanning the gap. The length of the CDR3 is 17 residues. The sample comes from a study of blood T cell repertoires in COVID-19. About the study: Italy, Spain and the United States were the sources of the convalescent and acute COVID-19 samples. T cells, B-cell-depleted T cells, or PBMCs supplied cDNA or gDNA.

Source study methods: Estimation of nucleated cell counts was performed using reference gene primer amplification. Generated by immunoSEQ multiplex PCR, the TCRdb table keeps only in-frame clones and is missing some. The DNA was the basis for D and trimming; V, J and clone size are from that table. Of some 90,000 clones in the sample, about 88% were seen once. The sequenced material came from peripheral blood. This receptor was obtained from a middle-aged man with acute or convalescent COVID-19. J is TRBJ1-3 and V is TRBV30; TRBD1 might be the D (5 bases). The CDR3 DNA sequence: TGTGCCTGGAGTGTTTATGGGGTGGGGGGGTCTGGAAACACCATATATTTT. Amino acid sequence: CAWSVYGVGGSGNTIYF.